This entry lists 21 T cell receptor beta chains sequenced from one sample in a study of cytomegalovirus exposure and HLA in healthy donors. PCR used 60 Vbeta primers and 13 Jbeta primers. This table comes from immunoSEQ multiplex PCR, and its TCRdb copy is limited to in-frame clones, with some not included. The table shows 150,000 or so clones, with 80% occurring only once. The sequenced sample was PBMCs. The source of these receptors is a middle-aged woman in good health and CMV-seropositive.

The J gene is TRBJ2-3, the V gene TRBV6-4; TRBD2 aligns across 7 bases. V was pared by 5 bases and J by 0 bases, with 5 bases of the junction left unmatched. Germline V gene lookup returns CDR1 MRHNA and CDR2 SNTAGT. The CDR3 contains 15 residues. CDR3 nucleotides: TGTGCCAGCAGTATCTTAGCGGGTAGCACAGATACGCAGTATTTT. This sequence encodes CASSILAGSTDTQYF.

V is TRBV6-1 and J is TRBJ1-2; tentative D call: TRBD1 (5 bases). V was clipped by 2 bases and J by 3 bases, with 7 bases between them. The germline gives CDR1 MNHNS, CDR2 SASEGT. The CDR3 totals 13 residues. For the CDR3, the DNA is TGTGCCAGCAGTGAAAGGGGTGACTATGGCTACACCTTC. Encoded protein: CASSERGDYGYTF.

This clone occurred once. This rearrangement joins TRBV19 to TRBJ1-4; the match to TRBD1 covers 12 bases. The germline gives CDR1 LNHDA, CDR2 SQIVND (reference sequence). Trimming at V came to 6 bases and at J to 8 bases, leaving 4 bases not matched to a gene. The CDR3 totals 14 residues. The chain's CDR3 is CASRDGTGGEKLFF. The CDR3 region has the DNA TGTGCCAGTAGGGACGGGACAGGGGGCGAAAAACTGTTTTTT.

The CDR3 spells CASRRGQGFYEQYF. The CDR3 nucleotides are TGTGCCAGCAGGCGGGGACAGGGGTTCTACGAGCAGTACTTC. The V gene is TRBV6-1, the J gene TRBJ2-7; 10 bases are shared with TRBD1. Trimming cost V 6 bases and J 3 bases; bases outside gene matches: 5. The length of the CDR3 is 14 residues. Germline lookup yields CDR1 MNHNS and CDR2 SASEGT.

CDR3 coding DNA: TGTGCCAGCAGTTATAGCGGGAGCTCCTACGAGCAGTACTTC. As protein: CASSYSGSSYEQYF. This chain connects TRBV7-3 to TRBJ2-7; 9 bases match TRBD2. Germline assignment: CDR1 SGHTA and CDR2 FQGTGA. J lost 0 bases, V lost 6 bases, and 3 bases had no gene match. The CDR3 has 14 residues. The full variable domain, with the rest looked up from reference TRBV7-3 and TRBJ2-7, is GAGVSQTPSNKVTEKGKYVELRCDPISGHTALYWYRQSLGQGPEFLIYFQGTGAADDSGLPNDRFFAVRPEGSVSTLKIQRTERGDSAVYLCASSYSGSSYEQYFGPGTRLTVT.

This chain uses TRBV5-1 with TRBJ2-3; 11 positions match TRBD2. The V gene's germline CDR1 is SGHRS and CDR2 YFSETQ. The CDR3 has 14 residues. V lost 4 bases and J lost 4; bases outside the gene matches: 2. The CDR3 nucleotides read TGCGCCAGCAGCGGGACTAGCGGTCCAGATACGCAGTATTTT. Its protein is CASSGTSGPDTQYF.

The chain recombines TRBV28 with TRBJ2-7; D perhaps matches TRBD1 (6 bases). Deletions cut 6 bases from V and 5 bases from J, with 14 bases between. CDR3 length: 13 residues. Germline values: CDR1 MDHEN, CDR2 SYDVKM. CDR3 bases: TGTGCCAGCAGAGGCGGAGCAGGGGACGAGCAGTACTTC. Translation gives CASRGGAGDEQYF.

This clone was recorded a few times. This chain links TRBV5-6 with TRBJ2-7; TRBD2 aligns across 14 bases. V dropped 0 bases and J dropped 7; count of bases not matched to a gene: 15. CDR3 length: 19 residues. Germline V gene lookup returns CDR1 SGHDT and CDR2 YYEEEE. The CDR3 protein is CASSLDRLAGGLQPGEQYF. CDR3 nucleotides: TGTGCCAGCAGCTTGGACAGACTAGCGGGAGGGCTCCAACCGGGGGAGCAGTACTTC.

This clone showed up just once. The chain links TRBV6-1 to TRBJ2-1; TRBD2 agrees at 8 bases. V was clipped by 0 bases and J by 4 bases; unmatched bases: 5. CDR1 and CDR2 (germline): MNHNS, SASEGT. This CDR3 spans 16 amino acids. CDR3 in DNA: TGTGCCAGCAGTGAAGCGGGGACTAGAACGTACAATGAGCAGTTCTTC. Translation gives CASSEAGTRTYNEQFF.

This clone came up a few times. The V and J genes are TRBV29-1 and TRBJ1-4, with 7 bases identical to TRBD1. V was clipped by 6 bases and J by 4 bases; unmatched bases: 5. The CDR3 sequence is 13 residues long. Germline loops: CDR1 SQVTM, CDR2 ANQGSEA. The CDR3 here is CSVPGQSNEKLFF. The CDR3 DNA follows: TGCAGCGTGCCGGGACAGAGTAATGAAAAACTGTTTTTT. Full variable domain (remainder filled in from reference TRBV29-1 and TRBJ1-4): SAVISQKPSRDICQRGTSLTIQCQVDSQVTMMFWYRQQPGQSLTLIATANQGSEATYESGFVIDKFPISRPNLTFSTLTVSNMSPEDSSIYLCSVPGQSNEKLFFGSGTQLSVL.

The chain employs TRBV6-6 and TRBJ2-5, with 8 bases matching TRBD2. The germline gives CDR1 MNHNY, CDR2 SVGAGI (reference sequence). After removal of 5 bases from V and 4 bases from J, the junction contained 12 bases not matched to a gene. The CDR3 spans 16 residues. CDR3 nucleotide sequence: TGTGCCAGCAGTCACGGGTTAGCGGGATTGGGAGAGACCCAGTACTTC. Translated, it gives CASSHGLAGLGETQYF.

V is TRBV28 and J is TRBJ2-1, with TRBD2 as a possible D gene (6 bases). The CDR3 has 13 residues. Germline CDR1 MDHEN, CDR2 SYDVKM. Trimming removed 11 bases from V and 8 bases from J, with 19 bases in between. This CDR3 reads CAVQTSRGDEQFF. The CDR3 DNA reads as TGTGCCGTACAGACTAGTAGAGGTGATGAGCAGTTCTTC. Supplemented by reference TRBV28 and TRBJ2-1, the full variable domain reads DVKVTQSSRYLVKRTGEKVFLECVQDMDHENMFWYRQDPGLGLRLIYFSYDVKMKEKGDIPEGYSVSREKKERFSLILESASTNQTSMYLCAVQTSRGDEQFFGPGTRLTVL.

The CDR3 loop is CASSIGTSGRAYEQYF. The CDR3, as DNA: TGTGCCAGTAGTATCGGGACTAGCGGGAGGGCCTACGAGCAGTACTTC. The rearrangement joins TRBV19 to TRBJ2-7; TRBD2 matches at 16 bases. CDR3 size: 16 residues. J gave up 2 bases and V 3 bases, and 1 base lay outside the gene matches. Germline CDR1 reads LNHDA; CDR2 reads SQIVND (reference sequence).

The rearrangement joins TRBV28 to TRBJ2-5; D not certain. V was clipped by 3 bases and J by 1 base, with 15 bases between them. Germline CDR1 and CDR2: MDHEN and SYDVKM. The CDR3 runs 16 residues. Here the CDR3 reads CASSLALRRSQETQYF. CDR3 coding DNA: TGTGCCAGCAGTTTGGCTTTGCGGCGAAGCCAAGAGACCCAGTACTTC. Variable domain in full (rest from reference TRBV28 and TRBJ2-5): DVKVTQSSRYLVKRTGEKVFLECVQDMDHENMFWYRQDPGLGLRLIYFSYDVKMKEKGDIPEGYSVSREKKERFSLILESASTNQTSMYLCASSLALRRSQETQYFGPGTRLLVL.

The gene calls are TRBV7-7 and TRBJ2-3; no reliable D call. The CDR3 extends over 13 amino acids. Germline V lookup: CDR1 SSHAT, CDR2 FNYEAQ (reference sequence). The V gene lost 5 bases and the J gene lost 5 bases, with 11 bases spanning the gap. CDR3 protein: CASSVNERDTQYF. The CDR3 DNA reads as TGTGCCAGCAGCGTTAACGAGAGAGATACGCAGTATTTT.

This clone appeared a few times. This sequence joins TRBV28 and TRBJ2-2, with 11 bases fitting TRBD2. The CDR3 consists of 19 residues. The germline V gene has CDR1 MDHEN and CDR2 SYDVKM. J was trimmed by 4 bases and V by 5 bases; bases with no gene match: 15. The CDR3, as DNA: TGTGCCAGCAGTCGGGTGGGACTAGCGGATCCCGGGAGCACCGGGGAGCTGTTTTTT. Amino acids: CASSRVGLADPGSTGELFF.

The chain joins TRBV5-5 to TRBJ1-2, with a possible D match to TRBD1 (6 bases). The CDR3 is 13 residues long. V shed 4 bases and J shed 4 bases, with 11 bases lying between them. Germline V gene sequence: CDR1 SGHKS, CDR2 YYEKEE (reference sequence). Here the CDR3 DNA reads TGTGCCAGCAGCATGGACAGAAGCTATGGCTACACCTTC. This sequence encodes CASSMDRSYGYTF.

V is TRBV5-4 and J is TRBJ2-5, with D unclear. Germline CDR1 reads SGHNT; CDR2 reads YYREEE (reference sequence). Trimming took off 2 bases at V and 0 bases at J, with 2 bases between the two ends. This CDR3 spans 12 amino acids. The CDR3 loop is CASSFNQETQYF. CDR3 DNA: TGTGCCAGCAGCTTCAACCAAGAGACCCAGTACTTC.

This chain joins TRBV18 and TRBJ2-5, with D maybe TRBD2 (5 bases). V was cut by 5 bases and J by 1 base, with 14 bases left in between. The CDR3 has 15 amino acids. Germline V gene data show CDR1 as KGHSH and CDR2 as LQKENI. CDR3 sequence: CASSVTAGFQETQYF. The DNA for the CDR3 is TGTGCCAGCTCAGTTACTGCGGGTTTCCAAGAGACCCAGTACTTC.

The gene calls are TRBV1 and TRBJ2-3; the table gives TRBD2 as D, unverified against the DNA. TRBV1 is a recognized pseudogene. The CDR3 is 17 amino acids. The CDR3 region has the DNA TGCACCAGCAGCCAAGATGGGGGGGCACTAGCCACAGATACGCAGTATTTT. Protein sequence: CTSSQDGGALATDTQYF.

This sequence joins TRBV18 and TRBJ2-3; 14 nucleotides line up with TRBD2. The CDR3 spans 15 residues. Losses at the gene ends were 4 bases for V and 5 bases for J; bases not matched to a gene: 2. In germline, CDR1 is KGHSH, CDR2 LQKENI. In nucleotides, the CDR3 is TGTGCCAGCTCACGGGGACTAGCGGGGGAAGATACGCAGTATTTT. This sequence encodes CASSRGLAGEDTQYF.